These 27 T cell receptor beta chains share one sample of origin, sequenced in a study of cytomegalovirus exposure and HLA in healthy donors. The PCR made use of 60 Vbeta and 13 Jbeta primers. Some clones are missing from TCRdb's copy, which holds only in-frame ones; the method was immunoSEQ multiplex PCR. The sample holds 85,000 to 95,000 clones, 65% to 75% seen once. Input material: PBMCs. These receptors were collected from a man between 25 and 39 years old in good health and CMV-seropositive.

This clone was seen just once. The chain carries TRBV19 and TRBJ2-6; D gene ambiguous. This CDR3 is built from 15 residues. The germline V gene encodes CDR1 LNHDA and CDR2 SQIVND (reference sequence). Deletions cut 7 bases from V and 0 bases from J, with 10 bases between. The CDR3 loop is CASTYRSSGANVLTF. Here the CDR3 DNA reads TGTGCCAGTACTTATAGGAGCTCTGGGGCCAACGTCCTGACTTTC.

The V call is TRBV4-3, the J call TRBJ2-7, with 8 bases fitting TRBD2. This CDR3 region has 17 residues. V trimming: 1 base; J trimming: 4 bases; junction bases outside the gene matches: 12. The germline gives CDR1 LGHNA, CDR2 YSLEER. The CDR3 here is CASSQVALAGIRYEQYF. In DNA, the CDR3 is TGCGCCAGCAGCCAAGTAGCCCTAGCGGGCATCCGATACGAGCAGTACTTC.

This chain uses TRBV6-5 with TRBJ2-7, with 9 bases identical to TRBD1. The CDR3 runs to 15 residues. Trimming at V came to 6 bases and at J to 2 bases, leaving 8 bases not matched to a gene. Germline V gene data show CDR1 as MNHEY and CDR2 as SVGAGI. This chain's CDR3 is CASRPGTGKTYEQYF. Here the CDR3 DNA reads TGTGCCAGCAGACCCGGGACAGGGAAAACCTACGAGCAGTACTTC.

The chain employs TRBV2 and TRBJ1-1; D is ambiguous. Germline loops: CDR1 SNHLY, CDR2 FYNNEI. The CDR3 has 13 amino acids. Trimming stripped 8 bases from V and 7 bases from J, with 17 bases between. The CDR3 reads CASSFGEAGEAFF. DNA of the CDR3: TGTGCCAGCTCTTTCGGGGAGGCGGGTGAAGCTTTCTTT.

J is TRBJ1-2 and V is TRBV6-6; the D is unclear. The germline V and J ends were trimmed by 6 bases and 4 bases, with 6 bases remaining between them. The CDR3 totals 11 residues. Germline values: CDR1 MNHNY, CDR2 SVGAGI (reference sequence). The CDR3 coding sequence is TGTGCCAGCAGGGAGAGCTATGGCTACACCTTC. Its translation is CASRESYGYTF.

As DNA, the CDR3 is TGTGCCAGCAGCCAGGGGGACGGACCCTATTCACCCCTCCACTTT. Its protein is CASSQGDGPYSPLHF. The chain has TRBV6-5 and TRBJ1-6; the match to TRBD1 covers 7 bases. CDR1 and CDR2 from the germline V gene are MNHEY and SVGAGI. CDR3 length equals 15 residues. V was clipped by 6 bases and J by 8 bases; unmatched bases: 10.

The chain employs TRBV9 and TRBJ2-5; D is perhaps TRBD2 (6 bases). Germline V lookup: CDR1 SGDLS, CDR2 YYNGEE. Trimming left V 2 bases short and J 10 bases short, with 18 bases between. CDR3 length: 14 amino acids. The CDR3: CASSVLLTTGDQYF. The CDR3 DNA is TGTGCCAGCAGCGTTCTCTTAACGACGGGGGACCAGTACTTC.

The chain couples TRBV6-1 to TRBJ1-1; 8 bases agree with TRBD1. Germline loops: CDR1 MNHNS, CDR2 SASEGT. This CDR3 contains 14 residues. V lost 11 bases and J lost 2; bases outside the gene matches: 10. CDR3 sequence (DNA): TGTGCCGGTAAACGCGACAGGGGAAACACTGAAGCTTTCTTT. It is translated as CAGKRDRGNTEAFF.

The genes are TRBV30 and TRBJ1-1; 9 bases are a match to TRBD1. The CDR3 is made up of 12 amino acids. The J segment lost 4 bases and the V segment lost 7 bases, leaving 4 bases of the junction unmatched. The germline V gene has CDR1 GTSNPN and CDR2 SVGIG (reference sequence). The CDR3 loop is CALGQGGTEAFF. The CDR3 DNA sequence: TGTGCCTTGGGACAGGGAGGCACTGAAGCTTTCTTT.

The rearrangement joins TRBV6-1 to TRBJ1-1; perhaps TRBD1 as D (6 bases). The CDR3 contains 14 residues. Germline-derived CDR1 and CDR2 are MNHNS and SASEGT. Trimming shortened V by 4 bases and J by 2 bases, and 11 bases separated the two germline ends. Here the CDR3 DNA reads TGTGCCAGCAGTGGGACAGAGGGTAACACTGAAGCTTTCTTT. Translation gives CASSGTEGNTEAFF.

This clone turned up a few times. The chain is built from TRBV19 and TRBJ1-5; D unresolved. Germline V gene lookup returns CDR1 LNHDA and CDR2 SQIVND (reference sequence). This CDR3 has 14 amino acids. The V gene lost 2 bases and the J gene lost 3 bases, with 8 bases spanning the gap. The CDR3 here is CASSIWQINQPQHF. CDR3 nucleotides: TGTGCCAGTAGTATATGGCAGATCAATCAGCCCCAGCATTTT.

The chain has TRBV7-8 and TRBJ2-6; D not resolved. The CDR3 is made up of 14 amino acids. Trimming removed 6 bases from V and 0 bases from J, with 6 bases in between. Germline CDR1 SGHVS, CDR2 FQNEAQ. CDR3 amino acids: CASRRSSGANVLTF. The CDR3 DNA reads as TGTGCCAGCAGAAGGAGCTCTGGGGCCAACGTCCTGACTTTC.

This clone is judged medium-sized (0.01 to 0.1%). The genes are TRBV5-6 and TRBJ2-7; 13 positions match TRBD2. This CDR3 contains 16 residues. Germline trimming cut 2 bases from V and 3 bases from J; bases unmatched to any gene: 5. Germline V gene sequence: CDR1 SGHDT, CDR2 YYEEEE. In DNA, the CDR3 is TGTGCCAGCAGCTTACTAGCGGGGGGGCCCCTCTACGAGCAGTACTTC. The encoded protein is CASSLLAGGPLYEQYF.

This chain links TRBV14 with TRBJ2-3; TRBD2 is a possible D gene (6 bases). CDR3 length: 16 residues. Germline V gene data show CDR1 as SGHDN and CDR2 as FVKESK. V was shortened by 0 bases and J by 1 base, with 11 bases between the two germline ends. CDR3 residues: CASSQDRGIRTDTQYF. The DNA for the CDR3 is TGTGCCAGCAGCCAAGACCGGGGGATTCGCACAGATACGCAGTATTTT.

The chain joins TRBV30 to TRBJ2-5; no definite D call. The end of the DNA is better explained by TRBJ2-7, so the J call may be wrong. Per the germline V gene, CDR1 is GTSNPN and CDR2 is SVGIG (reference sequence). This CDR3 is 12 amino acids long. As DNA, the CDR3 is TGTGCCTGGAGTGGCCCTTCCTACGAGCAGTACTTC. Translation: CAWSGPSYEQYF.

The chain has TRBV4-1 and TRBJ1-2; D unclear. Germline lookup yields CDR1 MGHRA and CDR2 YSYEKL. The V and J ends lost 5 bases and 0 bases respectively, with 13 bases between them. This CDR3 is 15 amino acids long. The CDR3 sequence: CASSSHSSTNYGYTF. CDR3 DNA: TGCGCCAGCAGCTCACACAGTTCTACTAACTATGGCTACACCTTC.

V gene TRBV9 combines with J gene TRBJ2-1; tentatively, D is TRBD1 (5 bases). The V end was cut by 4 bases, the J end by 3 bases, with 14 bases between. The CDR3 consists of 15 residues. Germline CDR1 reads SGDLS; CDR2 reads YYNGEE. CDR3 in amino acids: CASSPDGAYYNEQFF. The CDR3, as DNA: TGTGCCAGCAGCCCAGATGGGGCTTACTACAATGAGCAGTTCTTC.

The rearrangement links TRBV7-8 to TRBJ1-4, with no clear D. The V gene lost 4 bases and the J gene lost 0 bases, with 12 bases spanning the gap. CDR1 and CDR2 (germline): SGHVS, FQNEAQ. This CDR3 contains 16 residues. The DNA of the CDR3 is TGTGCCAGCAGCTCCCTAAGTCCGCCAACTAATGAAAAACTGTTTTTT. It is translated as CASSSLSPPTNEKLFF.

This clone was seen once. This chain links TRBV11-2 with TRBJ1-1; a weak D match, TRBD1 (5 bases). Germline-derived CDR1 and CDR2 are SGHAT and FQNNGV. The CDR3 totals 13 residues. The V gene lost 1 base and the J gene lost 6 bases, with 9 bases spanning the gap. CDR3 sequence: CASSLGAGAEAFF. In DNA, the CDR3 is TGTGCCAGCAGCTTAGGAGCGGGGGCTGAAGCTTTCTTT.

This clone was found a few times. The chain recombines TRBV19 with TRBJ2-7, with 14 bases lining up with TRBD2. CDR1 LNHDA and CDR2 SQIVND come from the germline V gene (reference sequence). This CDR3 region has 15 residues. The V segment lost 5 bases and the J segment 7 bases; nucleotides outside the gene matches: 7. CDR3 in DNA: TGTGCCAGTAGTGTGACTAGCGGGGGGGCCGAAGAGCAGTACTTC. It specifies CASSVTSGGAEEQYF.

The V and J genes are TRBV15 and TRBJ1-2; the D is unclear. CDR3 length equals 14 residues. V was shortened by 1 base and J by 8 bases, with 14 bases between the two germline ends. Germline CDR1 LNHNV, CDR2 YYDKDF (reference sequence). The CDR3 loop reads CATSRGAATEGYTF. The DNA of the CDR3 is TGTGCCACCAGCAGAGGCGCAGCGACCGAAGGCTACACCTTC.

The chain has TRBV28 and TRBJ1-1; a weak D match, TRBD1 (6 bases). The CDR3 covers 14 residues. Germline V gene lookup returns CDR1 MDHEN and CDR2 SYDVKM. V lost 3 bases to trimming and J lost 6 bases, with 14 bases between them. The CDR3 sequence: CASSLGGRGSEAFF. DNA of the CDR3: TGTGCCAGCAGTTTGGGGGGGCGCGGTTCTGAAGCTTTCTTT. Together with reference TRBV28 and TRBJ1-1, the CDR3 gives the full variable domain: DVKVTQSSRYLVKRTGEKVFLECVQDMDHENMFWYRQDPGLGLRLIYFSYDVKMKEKGDIPEGYSVSREKKERFSLILESASTNQTSMYLCASSLGGRGSEAFFGQGTRLTVV.

V usage is TRBV30 and J usage is TRBJ1-2; D gene uncertain. Trimming shortened V by 4 bases and J by 0 bases, and 3 bases separated the two germline ends. The CDR3 is 11 amino acids. The germline V gene has CDR1 GTSNPN and CDR2 SVGIG (reference sequence). The CDR3 DNA reads as TGTGCCTGGACCACTAACTATGGCTACACCTTC. It is translated as CAWTTNYGYTF.

The CDR3 DNA reads TGTGCCTGGAACCGGGACAGCTCCTACGAGCAGTACTTC. It encodes CAWNRDSSYEQYF. This sequence joins TRBV30 and TRBJ2-5; 7 nucleotides line up with TRBD1. The J call may be wrong; the DNA end is better matched by TRBJ2-7. CDR1 and CDR2 (germline): GTSNPN, SVGIG (reference sequence). This CDR3 is 13 amino acids long.

Points on this clone: The junction departs from the called germline gene at one end, perhaps through a read error. This chain joins TRBV19 and TRBJ2-2; TRBD2 might be the D (6 bases). This CDR3 is 17 amino acids long. Germline V gene lookup returns CDR1 LNHDA and CDR2 SQIVND (reference sequence). CDR3 residues: CASSIRGLERRAGELFF. CDR3 bases: TGTGCCAGTAGTATCCGAGGGCTGGAGCGGAGGGCCGGGGAGTTGTTTTTT.

The chain links TRBV7-9 to TRBJ1-2; 7 positions agree with TRBD1. The CDR3 runs 13 residues. V shed 3 bases, J shed 4 bases, and the junction held 2 bases outside the gene matches. Germline CDR1 is SEHNR and CDR2 is FQNEAQ (reference sequence). The CDR3 loop is CASSLGQPYGYTF. The CDR3 DNA is TGTGCCAGCAGCTTGGGACAGCCCTATGGCTACACCTTC.

The rearrangement links TRBV5-1 to TRBJ1-3; D remains unclear. CDR3 length equals 15 residues. The germline V and J ends were trimmed by 4 bases and 4 bases, with 15 bases remaining between them. Germline V gene sequence: CDR1 SGHRS, CDR2 YFSETQ. For the CDR3, the DNA is TGCGCCAGCAGCCGGCCGAACTCGGAGGGAAACACCATATATTTT. This encodes CASSRPNSEGNTIYF.